This T cell receptor (beta chain) was profiled in a study of CD8 T cells in Susac syndrome. The authors reverse transcribed about 0.5 to 1 ug RNA with random hexamers. One entry per CDR3 protein, called by TCRdb with MiXCR from the immunoSEQ multiplex PCR reads. The sample lists under 350,000 distinct CDR3 sequences, roughly nine tenths occurring once. Material for sequencing was CD4+ T cells from PBMCs. The receptor comes from a human donor with multiple sclerosis.

The CDR3 loop reads CASSAGGGTEAFF. The DNA for the CDR3 is TGTGCCAGCAGTGCGGGGGGGGGCACTGAAGCTTTCTTT. The rearrangement uses TRBV25-1 and TRBJ1-1; D may be TRBD1 (5 bases). V was cut by 4 bases and J by 4 bases, with 10 bases left in between. Germline V gives CDR1 MGHDK, CDR2 SYGVNS. There are 13 residues in the CDR3.